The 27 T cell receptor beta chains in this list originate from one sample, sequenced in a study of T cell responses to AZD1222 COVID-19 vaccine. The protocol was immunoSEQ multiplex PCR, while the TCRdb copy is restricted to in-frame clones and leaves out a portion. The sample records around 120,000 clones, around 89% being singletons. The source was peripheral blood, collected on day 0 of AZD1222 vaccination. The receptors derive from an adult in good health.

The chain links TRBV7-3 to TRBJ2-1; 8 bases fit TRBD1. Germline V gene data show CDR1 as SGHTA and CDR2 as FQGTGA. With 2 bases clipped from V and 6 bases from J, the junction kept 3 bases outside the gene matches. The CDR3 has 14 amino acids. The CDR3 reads CASSLQGAFNEQFF. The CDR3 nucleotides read TGTGCCAGCAGCTTACAGGGGGCGTTCAATGAGCAGTTCTTC.

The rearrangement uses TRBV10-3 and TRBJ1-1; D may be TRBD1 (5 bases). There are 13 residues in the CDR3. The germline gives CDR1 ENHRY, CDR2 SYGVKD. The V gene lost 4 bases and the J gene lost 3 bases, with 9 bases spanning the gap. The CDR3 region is CAISGTPDTEAFF. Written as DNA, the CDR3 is TGTGCCATCAGTGGGACACCGGACACTGAAGCTTTCTTT.

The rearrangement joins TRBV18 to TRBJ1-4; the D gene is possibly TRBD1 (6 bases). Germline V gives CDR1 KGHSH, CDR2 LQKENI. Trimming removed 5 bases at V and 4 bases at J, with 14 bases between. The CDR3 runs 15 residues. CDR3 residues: CASSVRTGSNEKLFF. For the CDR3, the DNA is TGTGCCAGCTCAGTCCGAACAGGGAGTAATGAAAAACTGTTTTTT. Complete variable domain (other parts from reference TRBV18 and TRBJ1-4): NAGVMQNPRHLVRRRGQEARLRCSPMKGHSHVYWYRQLPEEGLKFMVYLQKENIIDESGMPKERFSAEFPKEGPSILRIQQVVRGDSAAYFCASSVRTGSNEKLFFGSGTQLSVL.

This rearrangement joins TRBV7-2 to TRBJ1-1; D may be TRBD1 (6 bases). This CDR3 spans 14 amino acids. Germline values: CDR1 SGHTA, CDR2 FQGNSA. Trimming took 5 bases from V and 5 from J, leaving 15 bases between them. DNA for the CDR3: TGTGCCAGCAGCCCAGGAGGGGGAGCGACTGAAGCTTTCTTT. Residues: CASSPGGGATEAFF.

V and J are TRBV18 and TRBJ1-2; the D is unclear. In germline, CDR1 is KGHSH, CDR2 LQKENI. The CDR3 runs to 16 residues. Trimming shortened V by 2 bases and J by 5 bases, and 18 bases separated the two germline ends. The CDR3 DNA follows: TGTGCCAGCTCACCAAACGCCGACCGAGGTCGGTATGGCTACACCTTC. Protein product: CASSPNADRGRYGYTF. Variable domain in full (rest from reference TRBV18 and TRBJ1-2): NAGVMQNPRHLVRRRGQEARLRCSPMKGHSHVYWYRQLPEEGLKFMVYLQKENIIDESGMPKERFSAEFPKEGPSILRIQQVVRGDSAAYFCASSPNADRGRYGYTFGSGTRLTVV.

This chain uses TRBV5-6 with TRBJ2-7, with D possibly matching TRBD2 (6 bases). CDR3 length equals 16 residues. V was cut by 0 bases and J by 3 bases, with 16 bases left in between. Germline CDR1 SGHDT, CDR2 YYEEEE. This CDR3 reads CASSLADGGIHYEQYF. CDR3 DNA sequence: TGTGCCAGCAGCTTGGCGGATGGGGGGATTCACTACGAGCAGTACTTC.

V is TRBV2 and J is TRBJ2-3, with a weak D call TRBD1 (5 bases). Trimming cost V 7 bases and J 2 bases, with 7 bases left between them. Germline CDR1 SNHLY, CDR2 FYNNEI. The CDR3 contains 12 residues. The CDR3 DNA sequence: TGTGCCAGCAAGGACAACACAGATACGCAGTATTTT. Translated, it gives CASKDNTDTQYF.

The CDR3 DNA is TGTGCCAGTAAGAGGGATTCCTATAATTCACCCCTCCACTTT. This sequence encodes CASKRDSYNSPLHF. The rearrangement uses TRBV19 and TRBJ1-6; unclear D gene. The V end lost 7 bases, the J end lost 1 base, and 8 bases lay between the germline ends. The CDR3 spans 14 residues. The germline V gene has CDR1 LNHDA and CDR2 SQIVND (reference sequence). Using reference TRBV19 and TRBJ1-6 for the parts outside the CDR3, the full variable domain is DGGITQSPKYLFRKEGQNVTLSCEQNLNHDAMYWYRQDPGQGLRLIYYSQIVNDFQKGDIAEGYSVSREKKESFPLTVTSAQKNPTAFYLCASKRDSYNSPLHFGNGTRLTVT.

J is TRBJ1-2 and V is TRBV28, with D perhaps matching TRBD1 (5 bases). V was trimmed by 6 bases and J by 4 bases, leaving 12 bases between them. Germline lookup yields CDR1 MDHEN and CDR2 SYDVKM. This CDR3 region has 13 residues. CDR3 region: CASRPGTPYGYTF. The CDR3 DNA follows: TGTGCCAGCAGACCCGGGACGCCCTATGGCTACACCTTC.

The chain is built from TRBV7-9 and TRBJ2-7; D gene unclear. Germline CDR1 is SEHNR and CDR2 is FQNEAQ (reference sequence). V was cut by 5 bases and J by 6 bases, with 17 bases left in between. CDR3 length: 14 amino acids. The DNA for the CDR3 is TGTGCCAGCAGCCCCAGAGACAAACCCCTCGAGCAGTACTTC. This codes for CASSPRDKPLEQYF.

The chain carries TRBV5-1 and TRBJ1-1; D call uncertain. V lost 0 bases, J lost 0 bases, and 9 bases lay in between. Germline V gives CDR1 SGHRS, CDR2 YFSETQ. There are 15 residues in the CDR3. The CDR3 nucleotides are TGCGCCAGCAGCTTGGACGGGCCCATGAACACTGAAGCTTTCTTT. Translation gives CASSLDGPMNTEAFF.

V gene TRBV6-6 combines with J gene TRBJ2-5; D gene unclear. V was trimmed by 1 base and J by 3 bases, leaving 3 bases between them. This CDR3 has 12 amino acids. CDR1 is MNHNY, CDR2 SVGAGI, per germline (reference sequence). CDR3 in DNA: TGTGCCAGCAGTTACTTTGAAGAGACCCAGTACTTC. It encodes CASSYFEETQYF.

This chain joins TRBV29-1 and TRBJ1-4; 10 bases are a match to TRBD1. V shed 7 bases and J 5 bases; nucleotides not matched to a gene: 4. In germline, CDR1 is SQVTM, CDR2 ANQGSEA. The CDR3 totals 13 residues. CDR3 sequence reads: CSGRQGANEKLFF. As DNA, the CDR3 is TGCAGCGGCCGACAGGGGGCAAATGAAAAACTGTTTTTT.

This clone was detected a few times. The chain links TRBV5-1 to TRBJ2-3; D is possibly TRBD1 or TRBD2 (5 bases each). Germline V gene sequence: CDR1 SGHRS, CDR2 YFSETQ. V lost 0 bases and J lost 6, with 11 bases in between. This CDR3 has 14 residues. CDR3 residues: CASSLEGPRDTQYF. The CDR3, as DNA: TGCGCCAGCAGCTTGGAGGGACCGAGGGATACGCAGTATTTT.

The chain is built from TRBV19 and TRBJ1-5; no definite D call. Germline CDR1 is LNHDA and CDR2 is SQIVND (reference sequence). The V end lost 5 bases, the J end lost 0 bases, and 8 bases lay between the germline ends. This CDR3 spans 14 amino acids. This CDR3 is CASSLADSNQPQHF. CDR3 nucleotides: TGTGCCAGTAGTCTGGCAGATAGCAATCAGCCCCAGCATTTT.

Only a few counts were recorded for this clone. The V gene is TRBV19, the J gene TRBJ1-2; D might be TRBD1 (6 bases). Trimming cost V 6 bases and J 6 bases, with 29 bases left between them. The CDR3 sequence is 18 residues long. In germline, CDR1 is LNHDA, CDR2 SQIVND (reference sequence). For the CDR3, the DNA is TGTGCCAGTAGGGTAACAGGGTTCGACTCGGTCATGCTCGATGGCTACACCTTC. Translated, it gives CASRVTGFDSVMLDGYTF.

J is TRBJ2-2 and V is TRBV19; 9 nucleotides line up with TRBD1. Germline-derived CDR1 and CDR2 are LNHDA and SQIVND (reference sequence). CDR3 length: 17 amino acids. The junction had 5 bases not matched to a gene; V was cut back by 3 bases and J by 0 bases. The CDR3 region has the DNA TGTGCCAGTAGTATCTCTGGACAGGGGACGAACACCGGGGAGCTGTTTTTT. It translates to CASSISGQGTNTGELFF.

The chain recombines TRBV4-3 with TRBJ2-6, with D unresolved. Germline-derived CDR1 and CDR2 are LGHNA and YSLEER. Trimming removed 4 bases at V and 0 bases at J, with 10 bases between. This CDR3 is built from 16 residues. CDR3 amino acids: CASSLTLSSGANVLTF. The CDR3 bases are TGCGCCAGCAGCCTCACTCTGAGCTCTGGGGCCAACGTCCTGACTTTC.

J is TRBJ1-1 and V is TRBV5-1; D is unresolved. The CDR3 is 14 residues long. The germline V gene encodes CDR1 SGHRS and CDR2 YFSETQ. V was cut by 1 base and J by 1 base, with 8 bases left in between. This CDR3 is CASSLSGWNTEAFF. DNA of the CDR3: TGCGCCAGCAGCTTGTCTGGTTGGAACACTGAAGCTTTCTTT.

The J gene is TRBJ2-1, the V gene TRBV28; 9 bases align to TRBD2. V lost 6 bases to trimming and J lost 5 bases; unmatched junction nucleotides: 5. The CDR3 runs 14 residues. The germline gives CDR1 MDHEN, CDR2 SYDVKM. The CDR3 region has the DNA TGTGCCAGCAGGGGGCTAGCGGGGCACAATGAGCAGTTCTTC. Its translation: CASRGLAGHNEQFF.

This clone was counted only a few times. The CDR3 DNA reads TGTGCCAGCAGGGGAATGTTGTCCTATAATTCACCCCTCCACTTT. Translation: CASRGMLSYNSPLHF. The chain is built from TRBV28 and TRBJ1-6, with D unresolved. This CDR3 comprises 15 residues. Germline V gene data show CDR1 as MDHEN and CDR2 as SYDVKM. The V gene lost 6 bases and the J gene lost 1 base, with 10 bases spanning the gap.

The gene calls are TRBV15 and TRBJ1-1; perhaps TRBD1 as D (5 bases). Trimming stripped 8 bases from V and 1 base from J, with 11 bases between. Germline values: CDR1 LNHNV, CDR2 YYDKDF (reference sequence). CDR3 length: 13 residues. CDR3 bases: TGTGCCACCGGGCATGGGGCGAACACTGAAGCTTTCTTT. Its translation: CATGHGANTEAFF.

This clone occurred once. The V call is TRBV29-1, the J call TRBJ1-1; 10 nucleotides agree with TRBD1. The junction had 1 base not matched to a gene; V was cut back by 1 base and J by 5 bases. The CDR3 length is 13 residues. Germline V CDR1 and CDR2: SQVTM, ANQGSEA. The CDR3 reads CSVEGDRGTEAFF. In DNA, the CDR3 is TGCAGCGTTGAAGGGGACAGGGGTACTGAAGCTTTCTTT.

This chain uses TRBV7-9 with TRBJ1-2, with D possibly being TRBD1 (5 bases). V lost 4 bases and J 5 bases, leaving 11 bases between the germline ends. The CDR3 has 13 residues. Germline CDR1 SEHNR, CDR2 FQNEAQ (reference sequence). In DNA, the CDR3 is TGTGCCAGCAGCTCGCGCGGGGGGTATGGCTACACCTTC. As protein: CASSSRGGYGYTF.

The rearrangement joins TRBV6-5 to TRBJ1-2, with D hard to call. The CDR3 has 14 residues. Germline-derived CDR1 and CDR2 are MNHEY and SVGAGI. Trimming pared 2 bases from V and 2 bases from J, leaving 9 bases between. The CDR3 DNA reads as TGTGCCAGCAGTTACCAGAGCCACAACTATGGCTACACCTTC. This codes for CASSYQSHNYGYTF.

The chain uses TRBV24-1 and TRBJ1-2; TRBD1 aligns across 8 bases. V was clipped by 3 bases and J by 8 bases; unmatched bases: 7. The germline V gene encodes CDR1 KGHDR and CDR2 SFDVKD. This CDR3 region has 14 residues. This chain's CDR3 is CATSDPTGDGGYTF. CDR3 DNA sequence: TGTGCCACCAGTGATCCGACAGGGGATGGAGGCTACACCTTC.

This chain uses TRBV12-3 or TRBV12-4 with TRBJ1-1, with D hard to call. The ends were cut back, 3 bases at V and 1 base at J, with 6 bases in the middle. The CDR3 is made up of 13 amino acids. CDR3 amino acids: CASSFAGNTEAFF. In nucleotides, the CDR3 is TGTGCCAGCAGTTTTGCGGGGAACACTGAAGCTTTCTTT.